This record covers a single TCR beta chain. Its target is not known. A read error may produce the germline difference seen at one junction end. The data were taken from a study of post-analysis software for immune sequencing data. The study's findings and limits: Compared against controls, patients with multiple sclerosis displayed significantly lower normalized Chao1 diversity. Patients had higher frequencies than controls of five TRBV segments, including TRBV5-6, TRBV5-1 and TRBV20-1.

Germline loops: CDR1 SGDLS, CDR2 YYNGEE. The CDR3 is made up of 14 amino acids. Presence of unique molecular identifiers characterized the TCR beta cDNA libraries. TCRdb fed the PCR reads into MiXCR, producing one record per CDR3 protein. This table holds about 560,000 distinct CDR3 sequences, roughly 47% found once. The source material was blood. This sequence joins TRBV9 and TRBJ2-7; D is perhaps TRBD2 (6 bases). The source is a girl aged 5 to 17 with multiple sclerosis. CDR3 sequence (DNA): TGTGCCAGCAGTGTAGAGCCTAGCGTCTACGAGCAGTACTTC. Protein: CASSVEPSVYEQYF.